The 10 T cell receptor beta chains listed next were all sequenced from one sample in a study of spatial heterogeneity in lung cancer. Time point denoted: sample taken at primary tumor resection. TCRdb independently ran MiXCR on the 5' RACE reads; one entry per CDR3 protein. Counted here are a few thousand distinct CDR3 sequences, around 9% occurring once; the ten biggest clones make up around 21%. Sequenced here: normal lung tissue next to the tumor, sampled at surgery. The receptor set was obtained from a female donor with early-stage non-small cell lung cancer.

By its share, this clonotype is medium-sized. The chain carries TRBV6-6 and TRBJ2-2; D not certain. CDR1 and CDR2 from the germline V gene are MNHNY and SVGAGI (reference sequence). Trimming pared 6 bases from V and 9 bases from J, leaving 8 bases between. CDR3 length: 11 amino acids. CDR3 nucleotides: TGTGCCAGCAGCCCCCTGAGGGAGCTGTTTTTT. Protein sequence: CASSPLRELFF.

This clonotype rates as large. CDR3: CASSWSGRALEQYF. The DNA for the CDR3 is TGTGCCAGCAGTTGGTCCGGGAGGGCCCTCGAGCAGTACTTC. The chain employs TRBV12-3 or TRBV12-4 and TRBJ2-7; the match to TRBD2 covers 8 bases. With V trimmed by 4 bases and J by 6 bases, 8 bases remained unmatched. CDR3 length: 14 amino acids.

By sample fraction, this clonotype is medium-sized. In DNA, the CDR3 is TGCGCCAGCAGTCGGGCGGGGGGAAACTCTGGAAACACCATATATTTT. It yields the protein CASSRAGGNSGNTIYF. This chain uses TRBV4-3 with TRBJ1-3; D is possibly TRBD1 (5 bases). Germline CDR1 LGHNA, CDR2 YSLEER. The V end was cut by 6 bases, the J end by 0 bases, with 15 bases between. The CDR3 spans 16 residues.

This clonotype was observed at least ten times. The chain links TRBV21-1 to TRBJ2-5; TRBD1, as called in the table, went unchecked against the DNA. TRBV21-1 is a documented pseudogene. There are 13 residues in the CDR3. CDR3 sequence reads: CASRGRGSETQYF. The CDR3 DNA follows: TGTGCCAGCAGGGGGAGAGGGTCAGAGACCCAGTACTTC.

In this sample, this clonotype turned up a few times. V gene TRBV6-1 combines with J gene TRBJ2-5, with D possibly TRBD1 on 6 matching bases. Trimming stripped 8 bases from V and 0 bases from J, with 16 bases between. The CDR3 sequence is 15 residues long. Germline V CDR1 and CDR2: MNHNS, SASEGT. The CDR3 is CASVAQGHHQETQYF. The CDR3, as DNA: TGTGCCAGCGTAGCCCAGGGACACCACCAAGAGACCCAGTACTTC.

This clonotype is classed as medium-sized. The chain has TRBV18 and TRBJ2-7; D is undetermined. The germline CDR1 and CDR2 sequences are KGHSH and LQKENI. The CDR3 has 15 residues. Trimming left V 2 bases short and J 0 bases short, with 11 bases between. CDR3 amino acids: CASSPDTPSSYEQYF. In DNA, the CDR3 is TGTGCCAGCTCACCAGACACGCCGAGCTCCTACGAGCAGTACTTC.

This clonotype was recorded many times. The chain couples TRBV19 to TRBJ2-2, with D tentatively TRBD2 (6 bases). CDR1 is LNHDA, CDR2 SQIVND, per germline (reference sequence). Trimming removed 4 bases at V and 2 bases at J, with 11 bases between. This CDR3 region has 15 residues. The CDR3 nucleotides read TGTGCCAGTAGTAGACTAGAGCGTAACACCGGGGAGCTGTTTTTT. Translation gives CASSRLERNTGELFF.

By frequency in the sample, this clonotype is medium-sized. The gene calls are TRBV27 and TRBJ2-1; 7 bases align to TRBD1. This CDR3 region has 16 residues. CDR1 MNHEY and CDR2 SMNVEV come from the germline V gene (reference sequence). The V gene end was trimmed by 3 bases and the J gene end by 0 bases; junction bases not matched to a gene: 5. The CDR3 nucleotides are TGTGCCAGCAGTTTGGGACAGTCCCGCTCCTACAATGAGCAGTTCTTC. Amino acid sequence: CASSLGQSRSYNEQFF.

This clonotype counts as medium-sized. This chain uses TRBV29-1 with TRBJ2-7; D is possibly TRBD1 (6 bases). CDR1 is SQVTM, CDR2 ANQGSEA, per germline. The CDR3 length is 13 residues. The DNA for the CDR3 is TGCAGCGTAGAAGAATTTACAGGGTACGAGCAGTACGTC. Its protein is CSVEEFTGYEQYV.

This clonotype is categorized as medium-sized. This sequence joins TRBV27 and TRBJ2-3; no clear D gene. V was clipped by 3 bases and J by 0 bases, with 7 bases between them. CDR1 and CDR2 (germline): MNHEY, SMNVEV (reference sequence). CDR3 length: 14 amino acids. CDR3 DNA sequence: TGTGCCAGCAGTTTGCAGTCTAGCACAGATACGCAGTATTTT. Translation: CASSLQSSTDTQYF.